This T cell receptor beta chain was identified in a study of tumor and adjacent non-tumor tissue in lung cancer. Study-level background: The patients, around 10 men and five or six women, were roughly 30 to 80 with stage I to III disease.

A note on this clonotype: Its antigen is currently unknown. This sequence may be a read error, since a much larger clone differs from it by one base. No conserved phenylalanine or tryptophan is present at the end of the CDR3, so a read error is the likely explanation.

The V gene end was trimmed by 6 bases and the J gene end by 2 bases; junction bases not matched to a gene: 3. The CDR3 consists of 15 residues. Germline CDR1 MNHNS, CDR2 SASEGT. A modified ARM-PCR protocol with three rounds of nested PCR amplified TCRbeta. Via MiXCR, TCRdb re-called the multiplex PCR reads, giving one row per CDR3 protein. The repertoire holds more than 95,000 distinct CDR3 sequences, with roughly 64% as singletons. General study findings and limits: Significantly higher TCR diversity was found in tumor than normal lung.

RNA was extracted from bulk tissue without any cell sorting. Between August and November 2014, newly diagnosed, chemotherapy-naive lung cancer patients underwent thoracic surgery in China. Sequencing used lung tumor tissue. The sequence was obtained from a young man with non-small cell lung cancer. The J gene is TRBJ2-6, the V gene TRBV6-1; TRBD1 agrees at 8 bases. DNA of the CDR3: TGTGCCAGCAGGGAACAGGGGGCTGGGGCCAACGTCCTGACTTTA. Its protein product is CASREQGAGANVLTL.